The clone carrying this T cell receptor (beta chain) was seen a single time. Its antigen is not known. Germline-derived CDR1 and CDR2 are KGHSH and LQKENI. Trimming removed 3 bases from V and 7 bases from J; junction bases left unmatched: 9. This CDR3 spans 15 amino acids. PCR was performed using 60 Vbeta and 13 Jbeta primers. Here immunoSEQ multiplex PCR was the method, and the copy in TCRdb shows in-frame clones only, minus some. The sample lists some 190,000 clones; roughly 77% were seen once. This entry is derived from a study of cytomegalovirus exposure and HLA in healthy donors. General observations from the study: In a later analysis, at a false discovery rate of 0.05, 16,951 TCR beta sequences matched HLA alleles. Productive rates of about 90% or about 30% were seen for most TCR beta V segments in an earlier analysis. Exclusion applied to some V segments, including TRBV6-2 and TRBV6-3, as they were indistinguishable. Association of a missense DCLRE1C variant with TCR beta V- and J-gene trimming was reported in a later analysis.

The source material was PBMCs. This chain uses TRBV18 with TRBJ2-7; 10 bases line up with TRBD1. The clonotype was recovered from a woman in her fifties or sixties in good health and CMV-seronegative. CDR3 in amino acids: CASSPAAGTGEEQYF. The CDR3 DNA sequence: TGTGCCAGCTCACCCGCCGCCGGGACAGGGGAGGAGCAGTACTTC.